The 5 T cell receptor beta chains below all came from one sample that was sequenced in a study of early T cells in non-severe SARS-CoV-2 infection. MiXCR, applied by TCRdb to the 5' RACE reads, yields one record per CDR3 protein. The profile shows about 130,000 distinct CDR3 sequences, 15% of them singletons. The sample taken for sequencing was whole blood. The receptors were gathered from an adult who was a healthcare worker with PCR-confirmed SARS-CoV-2 infection or an uninfected control (not recorded which).

This clonotype showed up just a few times. V and J are TRBV7-7 and TRBJ1-6; 7 positions match TRBD1. The V and J ends lost 8 bases and 7 bases, in that order; junction bases with no gene match: 8. CDR1 and CDR2 from the germline V gene are SSHAT and FNYEAQ (reference sequence). This CDR3 is 14 amino acids long. CDR3 sequence (DNA): TGTGCCAGCTGCCCCCAGGGGGAAAATTCACCCCTCCACTTT. Translating gives CASCPQGENSPLHF. Together with reference TRBV7-7 and TRBJ1-6, the CDR3 gives the full variable domain: GAGVSQSPRYKVTKRGQDVTLRCDPISSHATLYWYQQALGQGPEFLTYFNYEAQPDKSGLPSDRFSAERPEGSISTLTIQRTEQRDSAMYRCASCPQGENSPLHFGNGTRLTVT.

This clonotype was detected a few times. The chain is built from TRBV19 and TRBJ1-5, with a possible D match to TRBD1 (6 bases). Germline V gene lookup returns CDR1 LNHDA and CDR2 SQIVND (reference sequence). V was pared by 11 bases and J by 7 bases, with 21 bases between. This CDR3 contains 14 residues. The chain's CDR3 is CASNQGTVGQPQHF. CDR3 nucleotide sequence: TGTGCCTCCAACCAGGGGACGGTGGGACAGCCCCAGCATTTT.

The rearrangement uses TRBV29-1 and TRBJ1-2, with D tentatively TRBD1 (6 bases). Germline V lookup: CDR1 SQVTM, CDR2 ANQGSEA. Trimming removed 4 bases at V and 7 bases at J, with 10 bases between. The CDR3 consists of 11 residues. The DNA of the CDR3 is TGCAGCGTTGTGGGGGCGTCTGGCTACACCTTC. Its protein is CSVVGASGYTF.

This clonotype was recorded at least ten times. V is TRBV4-1 and J is TRBJ2-3; a weak D match, TRBD1 (6 bases). This CDR3 contains 16 residues. V gave up 4 bases and J gave up 4 bases, with 18 bases separating them. Germline CDR1 is MGHRA and CDR2 is YSYEKL. CDR3 in DNA: TGCGCCAGCAGCCTCATTATGACAGGCCGAGCAGATACGCAGTATTTT. Translation: CASSLIMTGRADTQYF.

This clonotype was seen a few times. The chain is built from TRBV10-3 and TRBJ2-3, with D possibly matching TRBD2 (5 bases). V was clipped by 5 bases and J by 0 bases, with 15 bases between them. The CDR3 length is 16 residues. Germline CDR1 reads ENHRY; CDR2 reads SYGVKD. The CDR3: CAISQPGSTSTDTQYF. CDR3 bases: TGTGCCATCAGTCAGCCGGGGAGTACTAGCACAGATACGCAGTATTTT.